The 25 T cell receptor beta chains reported below all come from one sample, sequenced in a study of vaccination and CD4 T cells after COVID-19. As to treatment: approximately 10-day PBMC culture with coronavirus spike peptide pools or control peptides (ViraFEST assay). Researchers used the Oncomine TCR Beta short-read assay to sequence DNA from cultured CD4+ T cells. TCRdb reprocessed the PCR reads via MiXCR and lists one record per CDR3 protein. The table has over 10,000 distinct CDR3 sequences, less than 70% seen once. No cognate antigen is known for these TCRs. The source material was CD4+ T cells from blood, cultured in vitro. The receptors shown here come from a human donor who had recovered from COVID-19.

The gene calls are TRBV9 and TRBJ2-5, with D perhaps given as TRBD1 or TRBD2 (5 bases each). The CDR3 contains 13 residues. Germline V gene lookup returns CDR1 SGDLS and CDR2 YYNGEE. V was pared by 4 bases and J by 2 bases, with 9 bases between. CDR3 region: CASSRDQQETQYF. CDR3 DNA: TGTGCCAGCAGCAGGGACCAACAAGAGACCCAGTACTTC.

This clonotype was counted between two and nine times. The rearrangement links TRBV29-1 to TRBJ1-5; 8 bases map to TRBD1. Germline CDR1 reads SQVTM; CDR2 reads ANQGSEA. V was pared by 6 bases and J by 2 bases, with 9 bases of the junction left unmatched. This CDR3 is 15 amino acids long. As DNA, the CDR3 is TGCAGCGTGGAGATGGACAGGGTTGGCAATCAGCCCCAGCATTTT. Residues: CSVEMDRVGNQPQHF. Drawing the rest from reference TRBV29-1 and TRBJ1-5, the complete variable domain is SAVISQKPSRDICQRGTSLTIQCQVDSQVTMMFWYRQQPGQSLTLIATANQGSEATYESGFVIDKFPISRPNLTFSTLTVSNMSPEDSSIYLCSVEMDRVGNQPQHFGDGTRLSIL.

The chain couples TRBV7-2 to TRBJ2-7; 9 positions agree with TRBD1. Trimming removed 0 bases from V and 3 bases from J; junction bases left unmatched: 3. Germline V gene data show CDR1 as SGHTA and CDR2 as FQGNSA. This CDR3 is 15 amino acids long. CDR3 DNA: TGTGCCAGCAGCTTAGCGGGACAGGGAGGCTACGAGCAGTACTTC. It yields the protein CASSLAGQGGYEQYF.

This chain links TRBV10-3 with TRBJ2-1, with no clear D. Trimming removed 5 bases at V and 9 bases at J, with 17 bases between. Germline V gene lookup returns CDR1 ENHRY and CDR2 SYGVKD. CDR3 length: 14 amino acids. The CDR3 spells CAISSRTLRLEQFF. The CDR3 nucleotides read TGTGCCATCAGTTCTCGGACCCTCCGGCTTGAGCAGTTCTTC.

The chain employs TRBV5-1 and TRBJ2-3, with no clear D. CDR3 length equals 14 residues. Germline V CDR1 and CDR2: SGHRS, YFSETQ. With 0 bases removed from V and 2 bases from J, the gap between germline ends came to 7 bases. CDR3 sequence (DNA): TGCGCCAGCAGCTTGGGGACCAACACAGATACGCAGTATTTT. Translating gives CASSLGTNTDTQYF.

This chain connects TRBV15 to TRBJ2-7; the D gene is possibly TRBD2 (6 bases). The length of the CDR3 is 16 residues. The ends were cut back, 1 base at V and 0 bases at J, with 13 bases in the middle. Germline lookup yields CDR1 LNHNV and CDR2 YYDKDF (reference sequence). The CDR3 here is CATSRGGGSDSYEQYF. CDR3 bases: TGTGCCACCAGCAGAGGGGGAGGTAGTGACTCCTACGAGCAGTACTTC.

Only a few counts were recorded for this clonotype. The chain employs TRBV6-1 and TRBJ1-2; 8 bases are a match to TRBD1. CDR1 MNHNS and CDR2 SASEGT come from the germline V gene. The CDR3 covers 14 residues. With 6 bases clipped from V and 7 bases from J, the junction kept 10 bases outside the gene matches. CDR3 protein: CASRWGQEGSGYTF. The DNA of the CDR3 is TGTGCCAGCAGATGGGGACAGGAAGGATCTGGCTACACCTTC.

This clonotype was detected only a few times. The V call is TRBV20-1, the J call TRBJ1-5, with 8 bases fitting TRBD1. V trimming: 6 bases; J trimming: 7 bases; junction bases outside the gene matches: 5. Germline CDR1 and CDR2: DFQATT and SNEGSKA (reference sequence). The CDR3 loop spans 12 amino acids. In DNA form, the CDR3 reads TGCAGTGCCTGGACAGGGCGGCAGCCCCAGCATTTT. Amino acid sequence: CSAWTGRQPQHF.

CDR3 nucleotides: TGTGCCAGCAGTTTAGAGGCTAGCGGAACTAGCACAGATACGCAGTATTTT. Its translation: CASSLEASGTSTDTQYF. The J gene is TRBJ2-3, the V gene TRBV28, with TRBD2 identical over 7 bases. CDR1 is MDHEN and CDR2 is SYDVKM in the germline V gene. This CDR3 is built from 17 residues. J lost 0 bases, V lost 2 bases, and 8 bases had no gene match.

Only a few counts were recorded for this clonotype. J is TRBJ2-7 and V is TRBV11-2, with 7 bases that match TRBD2. Germline lookup yields CDR1 SGHAT and CDR2 FQNNGV. The trim removed 2 bases at V and 0 bases at J, leaving 10 bases unmatched. This CDR3 has 17 amino acids. The DNA of the CDR3 is TGTGCCAGCAGCTTAAGGCGAGCGGGAACTAGCTCCTACGAGCAGTACTTC. The encoded protein is CASSLRRAGTSSYEQYF. The full variable domain, its missing parts supplied by reference TRBV11-2 and TRBJ2-7, is EAGVAQSPRYKIIEKRQSVAFWCNPISGHATLYWYQQILGQGPKLLIQFQNNGVVDDSQLPKDRFSAERLKGVDSTLKIQPAKLEDSAVYLCASSLRRAGTSSYEQYFGPGTRLTVT.

This chain uses TRBV20-1 with TRBJ2-1; 9 bases are a match to TRBD2. This CDR3 is 15 amino acids long. V trimming: 6 bases; J trimming: 5 bases; junction bases outside the gene matches: 11. CDR1 DFQATT and CDR2 SNEGSKA come from the germline V gene (reference sequence). The CDR3 sequence: CSATGGRGTHNEQFF. The CDR3 coding sequence is TGCAGTGCGACCGGCGGGAGGGGCACCCACAATGAGCAGTTCTTC.

The chain employs TRBV4-2 and TRBJ2-2; 8 nucleotides align to TRBD2. This CDR3 comprises 15 residues. V was pared by 4 bases and J by 3 bases, with 4 bases of the junction left unmatched. In germline, CDR1 is LGHNA, CDR2 YNFKEQ. The CDR3 region has the DNA TGTGCCAGCAGCCCCCCCGGGGGGGACACCGGGGAGCTGTTTTTT. Its protein product is CASSPPGGDTGELFF.

The chain carries TRBV7-3 and TRBJ2-2; weak D call: TRBD1 (5 bases). The V end lost 3 bases, the J end lost 1 base, and 9 bases lay between the germline ends. The CDR3 sequence is 15 residues long. The V gene's germline CDR1 is SGHTA and CDR2 FQGTGA. CDR3 region: CASSLPRENTGELFF. The CDR3 coding sequence is TGTGCCAGCAGCTTGCCCAGGGAGAACACCGGGGAGCTGTTTTTT.

This sequence joins TRBV7-2 and TRBJ2-4; TRBD1 matches 10 bases. The length of the CDR3 is 15 residues. In germline, CDR1 is SGHTA, CDR2 FQGNSA. V lost 5 bases to trimming and J lost 7 bases; unmatched junction nucleotides: 8. The CDR3 sequence is CASSPRDRGHNIQYF. The CDR3 DNA reads TGTGCCAGCAGCCCCAGGGACAGGGGTCATAACATTCAGTACTTC.

The genes are TRBV2 and TRBJ2-3; D perhaps matches TRBD1 (6 bases). Germline-derived CDR1 and CDR2 are SNHLY and FYNNEI. CDR3 length: 13 residues. V was clipped by 7 bases and J by 0 bases, with 8 bases between them. This chain's CDR3 is CASKDRSTDTQYF. The CDR3 region has the DNA TGTGCCAGCAAGGACAGAAGCACAGATACGCAGTATTTT. Drawing the rest from reference TRBV2 and TRBJ2-3, the complete variable domain is EPEVTQTPSHQVTQMGQEVILRCVPISNHLYFYWYRQILGQKVEFLVSFYNNEISEKSEIFDDQFSVERPDGSNFTLKIRSTKLEDSAMYFCASKDRSTDTQYFGPGTRLTVL.

This chain links TRBV28 with TRBJ1-1, with D possibly being TRBD1 (6 bases). The CDR3 has 16 amino acids. Germline lookup yields CDR1 MDHEN and CDR2 SYDVKM. Deletions cut 3 bases from V and 0 bases from J, with 14 bases between. This chain's CDR3 is CASSLGRTAMNTEAFF. The CDR3 region has the DNA TGTGCCAGCAGTTTGGGGCGGACAGCTATGAACACTGAAGCTTTCTTT. Using reference TRBV28 and TRBJ1-1 for the parts outside the CDR3, the full variable domain is DVKVTQSSRYLVKRTGEKVFLECVQDMDHENMFWYRQDPGLGLRLIYFSYDVKMKEKGDIPEGYSVSREKKERFSLILESASTNQTSMYLCASSLGRTAMNTEAFFGQGTRLTVV.

The chain links TRBV10-1 to TRBJ1-1; the D is unclear. The CDR3 runs 15 residues. CDR1 is WNHNN, CDR2 SYGVQD, per germline (reference sequence). V was clipped by 8 bases and J by 0 bases, with 16 bases between them. CDR3 nucleotides: TGCGCCAGCCGAGTCGGTGGGGTCATGAACACTGAAGCTTTCTTT. This codes for CASRVGGVMNTEAFF.

The chain couples TRBV20-1 to TRBJ2-7, with 8 bases identical to TRBD1. CDR3 length: 14 residues. Germline V gives CDR1 DFQATT, CDR2 SNEGSKA (reference sequence). Trimming took 5 bases from V and 3 from J; bases not matched to a gene: 9. The CDR3 region has the DNA TGCAGTGCTCTAACGGGACAGGTCTTCTACGAGCAGTACTTC. Encoded protein: CSALTGQVFYEQYF.

V usage is TRBV20-1 and J usage is TRBJ1-3, with 7 bases aligning to TRBD1. CDR1 and CDR2 (germline): DFQATT, SNEGSKA (reference sequence). V shed 3 bases, J shed 0 bases, and the junction held 5 bases outside the gene matches. This CDR3 comprises 15 residues. The CDR3 coding sequence is TGCAGTGCTAGGGATCCAGGGGGCTCTGGAAACACCATATATTTT. This sequence encodes CSARDPGGSGNTIYF.

This clonotype was seen a few times. The J gene is TRBJ2-6, the V gene TRBV18; 11 nucleotides line up with TRBD2. Per germline, CDR1 KGHSH and CDR2 LQKENI. The CDR3 sequence is 17 residues long. The V and J ends lost 1 base and 4 bases, in that order; junction bases with no gene match: 3. CDR3 protein: CASSPRLAGGGANVLTF. CDR3 bases: TGTGCCAGCTCACCACGTCTAGCGGGAGGCGGGGCCAACGTCCTGACTTTC.

This clonotype was seen a handful of times. J is TRBJ2-5 and V is TRBV20-1; TRBD2 matches 14 bases. The J segment lost 5 bases and the V segment lost 6 bases, leaving 8 bases of the junction unmatched. Germline CDR1 is DFQATT and CDR2 is SNEGSKA (reference sequence). The CDR3 is 15 residues long. The CDR3 is CSALRLAGGVETQYF. The CDR3 DNA sequence: TGCAGTGCACTCCGACTAGCGGGAGGGGTTGAGACCCAGTACTTC.

V and J are TRBV10-3 and TRBJ2-5; D might be TRBD2 (6 bases). The V end was cut by 7 bases, the J end by 1 base, with 10 bases between. Germline CDR1 ENHRY, CDR2 SYGVKD. The CDR3 covers 13 residues. DNA of the CDR3: TGTGCCATCAACCGGGACTCCCAAGAGACCCAGTACTTC. Residues: CAINRDSQETQYF.

This clonotype was seen a handful of times. The genes are TRBV27 and TRBJ1-1; no clear D gene. Trimming took off 8 bases at V and 1 base at J, with 11 bases between the two ends. There are 13 residues in the CDR3. Germline V CDR1 and CDR2: MNHEY, SMNVEV (reference sequence). The CDR3 DNA reads as TGTGCCAGCTCGAAATGGGGGAACACTGAAGCTTTCTTT. Protein: CASSKWGNTEAFF.

The chain carries TRBV30 and TRBJ1-2; no reliable D call. This CDR3 spans 13 amino acids. The ends were cut back, 3 bases at V and 1 base at J, with 9 bases in the middle. The germline CDR1 and CDR2 sequences are GTSNPN and SVGIG (reference sequence). The CDR3: CAWRISYNYGYTF. CDR3 nucleotide sequence: TGTGCCTGGAGGATCAGTTATAACTATGGCTACACCTTC.

CDR3 amino acids: CASSQGGTRGNIQYF. Here the CDR3 DNA reads TGCGCCAGCAGCCAGGGGGGGACTAGAGGAAACATTCAGTACTTC. The rearrangement uses TRBV5-1 and TRBJ2-4, with D possibly matching TRBD2 (8 bases). The germline gives CDR1 SGHRS, CDR2 YFSETQ. V lost 4 bases, J lost 6 bases, and 17 bases lay in between. The CDR3 covers 15 residues.